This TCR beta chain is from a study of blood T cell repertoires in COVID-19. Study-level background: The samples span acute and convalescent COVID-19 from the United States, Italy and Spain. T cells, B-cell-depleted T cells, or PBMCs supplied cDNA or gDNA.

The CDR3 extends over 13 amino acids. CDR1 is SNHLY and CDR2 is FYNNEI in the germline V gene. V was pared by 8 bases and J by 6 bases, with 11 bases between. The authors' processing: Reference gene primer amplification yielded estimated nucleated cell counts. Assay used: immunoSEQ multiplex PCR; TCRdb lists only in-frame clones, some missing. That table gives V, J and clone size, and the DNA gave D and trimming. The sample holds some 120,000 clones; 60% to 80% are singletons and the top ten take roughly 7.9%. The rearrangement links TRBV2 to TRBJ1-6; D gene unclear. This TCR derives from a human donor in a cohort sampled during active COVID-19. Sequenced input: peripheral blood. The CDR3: CASRGGGNSPLHF. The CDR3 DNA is TGTGCCAGCCGAGGTGGAGGTAATTCACCCCTCCACTTT.